This T cell receptor (beta chain) was sequenced during a study of cytomegalovirus exposure and HLA in healthy donors. Regarding the study as a whole: About 180 TCR beta chains were listed as cytomegalovirus-associated.

Regarding this clone: The antigen remains unidentified.

There are 14 residues in the CDR3. Trimming left V 5 bases short and J 5 bases short, with 12 bases between. Germline-derived CDR1 and CDR2 are SGHAT and FQNNGV. Primers: 60 Vbeta forward and 13 Jbeta reverse. TCRdb keeps only in-frame clones here, not all; method: immunoSEQ multiplex PCR. The sample yields about 160,000 clones, more than 70% seen once. The TCR originated in a man in his sixties in good health and CMV-seronegative. Material for sequencing was PBMCs. The gene calls are TRBV11-2 and TRBJ1-4; no firm D call. In nucleotides, the CDR3 is TGTGCCAGCAGCGGAGGCGTTTTCAATGAAAAACTGTTTTTT. It yields the protein CASSGGVFNEKLFF.